This T cell receptor (beta chain) came from a study of shared clonotypes between healthy human individuals. Germline lookup yields CDR1 SGHDN and CDR2 FVKESK. The V and J ends lost 1 base and 2 bases respectively, with 9 bases between them. CDR3 length: 15 residues. The naive CD8 subset, CD45RO-negative cells positively selected for CCR7, excluded terminally differentiated effector memory CD45RA+ cells. TCRdb's table, derived via immunoSEQ multiplex PCR, lists solely in-frame clones and lacks some. The table includes around 560,000 clones, roughly 95% detected once. Sequenced input: naive CD8+ T cells sorted from blood. This clonotype was obtained from a woman in her twenties or thirties in good health. This chain connects TRBV14 to TRBJ2-1; D is ambiguous. The CDR3 region is CASSQVQWPYNEQFF. For the CDR3, the DNA is TGTGCCAGCAGCCAAGTACAGTGGCCCTACAATGAGCAGTTCTTC. Full variable domain (remainder filled in from reference TRBV14 and TRBJ2-1): EAGVTQFPSHSVIEKGQTVTLRCDPISGHDNLYWYRRVMGKEIKFLLHFVKESKQDESGMPNNRFLAERTGGTYSTLKVQPAELEDSGVYFCASSQVQWPYNEQFFGPGTRLTVL.